One and the same sample provided the 9 T cell receptor beta chains below, sequenced in a study of control samples from healthy donors and cancer patients. The data were produced by immunoSEQ multiplex PCR, yet TCRdb's version contains in-frame clones alone and is incomplete. The sample shows about 120,000 clones, about nine tenths of them seen only once. Sequenced material: blood. Receptors were obtained from a woman between 18 and 30 years old in good health.

The CDR3 spells CATSRDDSWGTLNTGELFF. CDR3 sequence (DNA): TGTGCCACCAGCAGAGATGACTCCTGGGGAACCCTGAACACCGGGGAGCTGTTTTTT. The chain carries TRBV15 and TRBJ2-2; no definite D call. Germline values: CDR1 LNHNV, CDR2 YYDKDF (reference sequence). Trimming stripped 0 bases from V and 1 base from J, with 18 bases between. This CDR3 contains 19 residues.

The chain is built from TRBV7-2 and TRBJ1-2; a possible D gene is TRBD1 (5 bases). This CDR3 has 14 residues. V lost 5 bases, J lost 2 bases, and 12 bases lay in between. Germline CDR1 SGHTA, CDR2 FQGNSA. The CDR3 DNA reads as TGTGCCAGCAGCCCCCAGCAGGGAAACTATGGCTACACCTTC. Translation gives CASSPQQGNYGYTF. Complete variable domain (other parts from reference TRBV7-2 and TRBJ1-2): GAGVSQSPSNKVTEKGKDVELRCDPISGHTALYWYRQSLGQGLEFLIYFQGNSAPDKSGLPSDRFSAERTGGSVSTLTIQRTQQEDSAVYLCASSPQQGNYGYTFGSGTRLTVV.

This clone was seen a single time. The chain has TRBV28 and TRBJ1-1; D gene unclear. Between the trimmed V and J ends, which lost 7 bases and 1 base, there was a span of 19 bases. Germline V gene sequence: CDR1 MDHEN, CDR2 SYDVKM. The CDR3 loop spans 16 amino acids. This CDR3 is CASIPGGISRNTEAFF. CDR3 in DNA: TGTGCCAGCATCCCCGGCGGGATCAGCCGGAACACTGAAGCTTTCTTT.

The rearrangement joins TRBV7-9 to TRBJ2-3, with D uncertain. The CDR3 spans 14 residues. CDR1 and CDR2 (germline): SEHNR, FQNEAQ (reference sequence). Trimming took off 2 bases at V and 6 bases at J, with 12 bases between the two ends. CDR3 loop: CASSLSAGRDTQYF. CDR3 sequence (DNA): TGTGCCAGCAGCTTATCCGCCGGAAGGGATACGCAGTATTTT.

V gene TRBV4-1 combines with J gene TRBJ2-7; 12 bases fit TRBD2. The CDR3 runs 17 residues. J gave up 7 bases and V 2 bases, and 12 bases lay outside the gene matches. CDR1 is MGHRA and CDR2 is YSYEKL in the germline V gene. CDR3: CASSQIIGLAGRREQYF. CDR3 in DNA: TGCGCCAGCAGCCAAATCATCGGACTAGCGGGAAGGAGAGAGCAGTACTTC.

This clone was seen only once. The J gene is TRBJ1-2, the V gene TRBV5-3; unclear D gene. TRBV5-3 is placed among ORFs of uncertain function. Trimming pared 5 bases from V and 4 bases from J, leaving 3 bases between. This CDR3 comprises 10 residues. CDR3 nucleotide sequence: TGTGCCAGAAGTTTCTATGGCTACACCTTC. Encoded protein: CARSFYGYTF.

The V gene is TRBV19, the J gene TRBJ1-5; D perhaps matches TRBD1 (5 bases). The CDR3 is 15 residues long. CDR1 and CDR2 from the germline V gene are LNHDA and SQIVND (reference sequence). Trimming left V 3 bases short and J 4 bases short, with 13 bases between. In nucleotides, the CDR3 is TGTGCCAGTAGTATGTTTTTACAGGCGAATCAGCCCCAGCATTTT. Translating it yields CASSMFLQANQPQHF.

The chain employs TRBV9 and TRBJ2-5; possible D gene TRBD2, 5 bases. CDR3 length equals 14 residues. V lost 0 bases and J 5 bases, leaving 11 bases between the germline ends. Germline assignment: CDR1 SGDLS and CDR2 YYNGEE. The CDR3 nucleotides are TGTGCCAGCAGCGTAGGGGTAGGCGGGGAGACCCAGTACTTC. This encodes CASSVGVGGETQYF. The full variable domain, with the rest looked up from reference TRBV9 and TRBJ2-5, is DSGVTQTPKHLITATGQRVTLRCSPRSGDLSVYWYQQSLDQGLQFLIQYYNGEERAKGNILERFSAQQFPDLHSELNLSSLELGDSALYFCASSVGVGGETQYFGPGTRLLVL.

The genes are TRBV27 and TRBJ2-2; 9 bases map to TRBD2. The V and J ends lost 5 bases and 8 bases, in that order; junction bases with no gene match: 18. Germline CDR1 and CDR2: MNHEY and SMNVEV (reference sequence). CDR3 size: 18 residues. CDR3 coding DNA: TGTGCCAGCAGTGGGGTAGCGGGAGCGATAGGTCGGGTTGGGGAGCTGTTTTTT. It yields the protein CASSGVAGAIGRVGELFF.